The rows below give T cell receptor beta chains drawn from one sample of a study of cytomegalovirus exposure and HLA in healthy donors. Using immunoSEQ multiplex PCR, the repertoire was profiled, and TCRdb retains in-frame clones only, with some absent. Of 200,000 or so clones in the sample, 82% were seen once. Material for sequencing was PBMCs. The receptors were gathered from a boy younger than 10 in good health and CMV-seronegative. CDR3s include the opening cysteine and the closing phenylalanine or tryptophan. The order of the fields is clone size, V gene, D gene, J gene, CDR3 protein, CDR3 DNA. The D gene is left open where the match is weak. Not all rows give a size; the values are once, few, many and, for expanded clones, a class.

>.|TRBV7-9|.|TRBJ1-1
CASSLGDRMNTEAFF
TGTGCCAGCAGCTTAGGCGACAGAATGAACACTGAAGCTTTCTTT
>.|TRBV2|.|TRBJ2-7
CASSSIGGASSYEQYF
TGTGCCAGCAGTTCAATAGGCGGGGCCAGCTCCTACGAGCAGTACTTC
>.|TRBV5-4|.|TRBJ1-1
CASSLVGTLNTEAFF
TGTGCCAGCAGCTTGGTGGGGACATTGAACACTGAAGCTTTCTTT
>.|TRBV13|.|TRBJ2-7
CASSLEPGYEQYF
TGTGCCAGCAGCTTAGAACCGGGCTACGAGCAGTACTTC
>.|TRBV29-1|TRBD1|TRBJ1-1
CSVPKWTGWNTEAFF
TGCAGCGTACCGAAATGGACAGGGTGGAACACTGAAGCTTTCTTT
>.|TRBV19|.|TRBJ1-6
CASSIVGSRQVSPLHF
TGTGCCAGTAGTATAGTGGGAAGCCGACAGGTCTCACCCCTCCACTTT
>.|TRBV19|TRBD1|TRBJ1-2
CASSITGGEYGYTF
TGTGCCAGTAGTATCACAGGGGGGGAATATGGCTACACCTTC
>.|TRBV7-3|TRBD2|TRBJ2-1
CASSNGTWEGEQFF
TGTGCCAGCAGCAATGGGACTTGGGAGGGGGAGCAGTTCTTC
>.|TRBV29-1|TRBD1|TRBJ1-1
CSVGGQLNTEAFF
TGCAGCGTTGGGGGACAGCTGAACACTGAAGCTTTCTTT
>.|TRBV5-6|.|TRBJ2-2
CASSQSTEDGELFF
TGTGCCAGCAGCCAAAGCACCGAAGACGGGGAGCTGTTTTTT
>once|TRBV9|TRBD2|TRBJ2-1
CASSVGLAGSVDEQFF
TGTGCCAGCAGCGTAGGACTAGCGGGTTCGGTGGATGAGCAGTTCTTC
>.|TRBV7-8|.|TRBJ2-7
CASSSQGNEQYF
TGTGCCAGCAGCTCCCAGGGAAACGAGCAGTACTTC
>.|TRBV7-2|TRBD1|TRBJ2-7
CASSPWDRGTEQYF
TGTGCCAGCAGCCCCTGGGACAGGGGGACAGAGCAGTACTTC
>.|TRBV7-2|.|TRBJ1-4
CASSLQGNNEKLFF
TGTGCCAGCAGCTTACAGGGGAATAATGAAAAACTGTTTTTT
>.|TRBV4-3|.|TRBJ1-3
CASSRQDDGNTIYF
TGCGCCAGCAGCCGACAGGATGATGGAAACACCATATATTTT
>.|TRBV7-2|TRBD1|TRBJ1-6
CASSLTGISSPLHF
TGTGCCAGCAGCTTGACAGGGATAAGTTCACCCCTCCACTTT
>.|TRBV7-2|.|TRBJ1-6
CASSLDPREGAYNSPLHF
TGTGCCAGCAGCTTAGACCCCAGGGAAGGGGCCTATAATTCACCCCTCCACTTT
>.|TRBV2|TRBD2|TRBJ2-2
CASSAGLAGTTGELFF
TGTGCCAGCAGTGCGGGACTAGCGGGAACCACCGGGGAGCTGTTTTTT
>.|TRBV6-5|.|TRBJ1-1
CASSYSRGPGRTEAFF
TGTGCCAGCAGTTACTCGCGGGGGCCTGGTAGAACTGAAGCTTTCTTT
>few|TRBV10-3|.|TRBJ2-4
CAISESRVGNIQYF
TGTGCCATCAGTGAGTCGAGGGTGGGGAACATTCAGTACTTC
>once|TRBV27|.|TRBJ2-5
CASSPNGEETQYF
TGTGCCAGCAGCCCCAACGGAGAAGAGACCCAGTACTTC
>.|TRBV5-1|.|TRBJ2-2
CASSFRDLHTGELFF
TGCGCCAGCAGCTTCAGGGATCTTCACACCGGGGAGCTGTTTTTT
>.|TRBV5-6|.|TRBJ1-4
CASSLGPGDNEKLFF
TGTGCCAGCAGCTTGGGGCCAGGGGATAATGAAAAACTGTTTTTT
>few|TRBV19|.|TRBJ1-5
CASSEAVNQPQHF
TGTGCCAGTAGCGAGGCAGTCAATCAGCCCCAGCATTTT
>.|TRBV4-3|TRBD2|TRBJ2-1
CASSQDGTSGDNEQFF
TGCGCCAGCAGCCAAGATGGGACTAGCGGGGACAATGAGCAGTTCTTC
>once|TRBV18|TRBD2|TRBJ2-7
CASSPPLAGGYEQYF
TGTGCCAGCTCACCACCGCTAGCGGGGGGCTACGAGCAGTACTTC
>.|TRBV19|TRBD2|TRBJ2-7
CASSQGGGASIYEQYF
TGTGCCAGTAGTCAAGGCGGGGGGGCCTCCATCTACGAGCAGTACTTC
>.|TRBV15|TRBD1|TRBJ1-4
CATSRLGTGDENEKLFF
TGTGCCACCAGCAGGCTCGGGACAGGGGACGAGAATGAAAAACTGTTTTTT
>few|TRBV4-2|TRBD1|TRBJ1-3
CASSPTGVPGNTIYF
TGTGCCAGCAGCCCCACAGGGGTCCCTGGAAACACCATATATTTT
>.|TRBV11-2|.|TRBJ1-1
CASSLGGTTNTEAFF
TGTGCCAGCAGCTTGGGGGGGACAACGAACACTGAAGCTTTCTTT
>.|TRBV7-8|.|TRBJ2-1
CASKPDYYNEQFF
TGTGCCAGCAAACCAGATTACTACAATGAGCAGTTCTTC
>.|TRBV12-5|TRBD2|TRBJ2-3
CASALGGGLTDTQYF
TGTGCTAGTGCCCTGGGCGGGGGGCTTACAGATACGCAGTATTTT
>once|TRBV10-1|.|TRBJ1-3
CAIEGSSGNTIYF
TGCGCCATCGAGGGATCCTCTGGAAACACCATATATTTT
>.|TRBV7-9|.|TRBJ1-2
CASSSGLLYGYTF
TGTGCCAGCAGTTCGGGACTTCTTTATGGCTACACCTTC
>.|TRBV1|.|TRBJ2-1
CTSSLGLAGGPLSYNEQFF
TGCACCAGCAGCCTGGGACTAGCGGGGGGGCCGCTCTCCTACAATGAGCAGTTCTTC